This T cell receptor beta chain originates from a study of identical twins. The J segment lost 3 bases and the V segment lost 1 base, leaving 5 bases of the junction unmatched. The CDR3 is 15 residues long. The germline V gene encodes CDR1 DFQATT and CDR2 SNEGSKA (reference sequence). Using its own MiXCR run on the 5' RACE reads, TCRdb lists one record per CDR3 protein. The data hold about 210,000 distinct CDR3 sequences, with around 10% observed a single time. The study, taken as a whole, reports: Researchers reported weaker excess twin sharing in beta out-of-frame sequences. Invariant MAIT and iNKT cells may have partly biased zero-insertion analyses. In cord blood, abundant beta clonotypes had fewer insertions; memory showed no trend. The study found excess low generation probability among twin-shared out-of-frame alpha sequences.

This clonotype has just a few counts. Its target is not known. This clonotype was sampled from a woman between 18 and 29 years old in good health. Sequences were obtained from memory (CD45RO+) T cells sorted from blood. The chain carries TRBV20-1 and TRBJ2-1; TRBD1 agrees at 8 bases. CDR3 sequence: CSARVPDRDYNEQFF. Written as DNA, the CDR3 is TGCAGTGCTAGAGTCCCGGACAGGGACTACAATGAGCAGTTCTTC.